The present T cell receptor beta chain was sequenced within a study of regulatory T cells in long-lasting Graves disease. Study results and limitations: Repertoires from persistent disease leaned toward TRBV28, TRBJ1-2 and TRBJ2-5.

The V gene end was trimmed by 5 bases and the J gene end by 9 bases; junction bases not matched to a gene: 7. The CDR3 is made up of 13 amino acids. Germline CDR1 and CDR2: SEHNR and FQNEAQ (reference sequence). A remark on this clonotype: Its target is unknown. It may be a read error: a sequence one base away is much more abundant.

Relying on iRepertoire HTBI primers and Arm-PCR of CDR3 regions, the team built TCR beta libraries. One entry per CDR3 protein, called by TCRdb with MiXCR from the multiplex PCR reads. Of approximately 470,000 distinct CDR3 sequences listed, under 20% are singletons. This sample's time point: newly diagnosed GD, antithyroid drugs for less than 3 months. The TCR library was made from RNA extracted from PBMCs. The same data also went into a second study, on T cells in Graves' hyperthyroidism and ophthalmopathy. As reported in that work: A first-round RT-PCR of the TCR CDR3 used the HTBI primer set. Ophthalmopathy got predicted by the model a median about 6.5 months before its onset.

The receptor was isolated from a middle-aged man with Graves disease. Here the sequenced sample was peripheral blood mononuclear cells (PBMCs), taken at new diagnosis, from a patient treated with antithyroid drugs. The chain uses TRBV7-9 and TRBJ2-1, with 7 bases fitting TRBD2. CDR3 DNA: TGTGCCAGCAGCCGGACTAGATTTGGTGAGCAGTTCTTC. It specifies CASSRTRFGEQFF.